This TCR beta chain was recovered during a study of T cell changes during pregnancy in multiple sclerosis. The protocol was immunoSEQ multiplex PCR, while the TCRdb copy is restricted to in-frame clones and leaves out a portion. The sample holds 42,000 or so clones, 90% to 95% seen once. Losses at the gene ends were 3 bases for V and 2 bases for J; bases not matched to a gene: 4. This CDR3 is 16 amino acids long. CDR1 is KGHSH and CDR2 is LQKENI in the germline V gene. The chain combines TRBV18 with TRBJ2-2; 9 nucleotides line up with TRBD2. Sequences were derived from CD8+ T cells from peripheral blood mononuclear cells, sampled in the third trimester of pregnancy. This TCR was recovered from a female donor with multiple sclerosis, enrolled in a pregnancy study. The DNA of the CDR3 is TGTGCCAGCTCACCGACTAGCGGACTTAACACCGGGGAGCTGTTTTTT. Residues: CASSPTSGLNTGELFF.